This TCR beta chain was sequenced during a study of human T cells and chemical hapten exposure. Study as a whole: Slight volume differences across pooled libraries mainly accounted for varying per-sample TCR yields. Study-wide results and caveats: Following DPC sensitization, TCRs present above 1 in 1000 frequency showed no change.

This CDR3 is 15 amino acids long. J was trimmed by 7 bases and V by 3 bases; bases with no gene match: 6. This clonotype was picked up many times. Its antigen is unknown. Time point of the sample: healthy volunteer bleed at 2 weeks. Whole blood, unfractionated, served as the material for total RNA extraction. Each cDNA molecule in the library carried unique molecular identifiers. Using its own MiXCR run on the RACE reads, TCRdb lists one record per CDR3 protein. The sample has roughly 130,000 distinct CDR3 sequences; roughly 9% are singletons. Sequencing used whole blood. The J gene is TRBJ2-1, the V gene TRBV12-3 or TRBV12-4; 10 nucleotides line up with TRBD2. The source of this sequence is a male donor in good health. Some clones in this sample may be carry-over from other donors' samples. The CDR3 bases are TGTGCCAGCAGTTTGGGCCTAGCGGGAGCAAATGAGCAGTTCTTC. Translation gives CASSLGLAGANEQFF.